This T cell receptor (beta chain) was identified in a study of blood T cell repertoires in COVID-19. This CDR3 is 15 amino acids long. The germline V and J ends were trimmed by 3 bases and 0 bases, with 12 bases remaining between them. Looked up from germline, CDR1 is LGHNA and CDR2 is YSLEER. How the authors handled the data: From reference gene primer amplification, estimates of nucleated cell counts were derived. Measured with immunoSEQ multiplex PCR; TCRdb has only the in-frame clones, and not every one. V, J and clone size are taken as reported in that table, and D and trimming were inferred from the DNA itself. The table shows 110,000 to 150,000 clones, with approximately 87% occurring only once.

This receptor was obtained from a woman in her thirties or forties with acute or convalescent COVID-19. The gene calls are TRBV4-3 and TRBJ2-7; D call uncertain. Sample: peripheral blood. CDR3 coding DNA: TGCGCCAGCAGCCAGAATGAGCGAAGCTCCTACGAGCAGTACTTC. It specifies CASSQNERSSYEQYF.